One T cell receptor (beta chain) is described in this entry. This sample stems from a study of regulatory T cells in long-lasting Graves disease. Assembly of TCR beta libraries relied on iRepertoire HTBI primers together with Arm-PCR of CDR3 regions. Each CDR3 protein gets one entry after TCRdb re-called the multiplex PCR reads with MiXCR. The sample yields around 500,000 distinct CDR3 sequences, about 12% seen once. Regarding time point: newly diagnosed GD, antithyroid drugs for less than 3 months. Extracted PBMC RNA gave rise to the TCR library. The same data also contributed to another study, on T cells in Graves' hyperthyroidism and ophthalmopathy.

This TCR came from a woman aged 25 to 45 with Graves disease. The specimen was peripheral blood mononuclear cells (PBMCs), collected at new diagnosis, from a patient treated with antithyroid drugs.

Written as DNA, the CDR3 is TGTGCCAGCAGTCGGGACAGGGACTTCGAGCCCCAGCATTTT. This gives the protein CASSRDRDFEPQHF. V usage is TRBV6-1 and J usage is TRBJ1-5, with 9 bases aligning to TRBD1. Germline lookup yields CDR1 MNHNS and CDR2 SASEGT. Trimming cost V 5 bases and J 8 bases; bases outside gene matches: 7. The CDR3 is 14 amino acids.